This T cell receptor (beta chain) appears in the sequencing data of a study of technical replicates of blood from several donors. This clone was found once. Data came from immunoSEQ multiplex PCR; TCRdb stores just in-frame clones and leaves some out. The sample shows about 89,000 clones, about 94% of them seen only once. Deletions cut 4 bases from V and 7 bases from J, with 7 bases between. The CDR3 is made up of 11 amino acids. Germline CDR1 and CDR2: MNHEY and SVGAGI. Source material: T cells isolated from PBMCs. The sequence was obtained from a human donor in good health. This chain joins TRBV6-5 and TRBJ1-2; D perhaps matches TRBD1 (5 bases). The CDR3 DNA reads as TGTGCCAGCAGTTTCGGGGGTGGCTACACCTTC. The encoded protein is CASSFGGGYTF.